The 9 T cell receptor beta chains presented below share a single source sample, sequenced in a study of cytomegalovirus exposure and HLA in healthy donors. The primer mix had 60 Vbeta and 13 Jbeta primers. TCRdb's copy holds only in-frame clones and misses some; the assay was immunoSEQ multiplex PCR. Among some 120,000 clones listed, 17% were seen once. Specimen: PBMCs. The receptors were gathered from a female donor in good health and CMV-seropositive.

The chain has TRBV11-2 and TRBJ2-1, with D maybe TRBD2 (6 bases). V gave up 2 bases and J gave up 9 bases, with 11 bases separating them. This CDR3 is built from 13 residues. In germline, CDR1 is SGHAT, CDR2 FQNNGV. In DNA form, the CDR3 reads TGTGCCAGCAGCTTAATTGTGGGGGGTGAGCAGTTCTTC. Translation: CASSLIVGGEQFF.

The rearrangement links TRBV4-1 to TRBJ2-3, with 12 nucleotides matching TRBD2. CDR3 length equals 18 residues. Germline-derived CDR1 and CDR2 are MGHRA and YSYEKL. V lost 1 base and J lost 2; bases outside the gene matches: 7. CDR3 protein: CASSQVPGLAGSTDTQYF. Written as DNA, the CDR3 is TGCGCCAGCAGCCAAGTTCCAGGACTAGCGGGATCCACAGATACGCAGTATTTT.

This clone appeared a few times. The chain carries TRBV6-5 and TRBJ2-7, with D possibly TRBD2 on 5 matching bases. The germline V gene encodes CDR1 MNHEY and CDR2 SVGAGI. This CDR3 is built from 13 residues. V lost 4 bases to trimming and J lost 6 bases, with 13 bases between them. The CDR3 bases are TGTGCCAGCAGTTCGGGATCAACCAGCGAGCAGTACTTC. This gives the protein CASSSGSTSEQYF.

The chain has TRBV19 and TRBJ1-5; possibly TRBD1 for D (6 bases). CDR3 length: 18 residues. Trimming removed 7 bases from V and 0 bases from J, with 22 bases in between. Germline CDR1 reads LNHDA; CDR2 reads SQIVND (reference sequence). The CDR3 nucleotides read TGTGCCAGTACTCTTATTCTTCAGGGGCCGAATAGCAATCAGCCCCAGCATTTT. Amino acid sequence: CASTLILQGPNSNQPQHF.

The chain joins TRBV10-3 to TRBJ2-5, with a weak D call TRBD1 (6 bases). Germline loops: CDR1 ENHRY, CDR2 SYGVKD. The CDR3 consists of 14 residues. V dropped 4 bases and J dropped 4 bases, with 13 bases sitting between them. CDR3 nucleotides: TGTGCCATCAGTGGAAGAACAGGGCCAGAGACCCAGTACTTC. The encoded protein is CAISGRTGPETQYF.

This clone was seen more than once but under ten times. The chain couples TRBV2 to TRBJ1-1; D ambiguous. Germline V lookup: CDR1 SNHLY, CDR2 FYNNEI. This CDR3 is 13 amino acids long. The ends were cut back, 6 bases at V and 6 bases at J, with 14 bases in the middle. The CDR3 nucleotides are TGTGCCAGCAGCCTCCCAGAGGATTCTGAAGCTTTCTTT. Protein sequence: CASSLPEDSEAFF.

This clone was observed a handful of times. V and J are TRBV28 and TRBJ2-2, with D unclear. The CDR3 loop spans 15 amino acids. The V gene lost 3 bases and the J gene lost 2 bases, with 10 bases spanning the gap. CDR1 is MDHEN and CDR2 is SYDVKM in the germline V gene. The CDR3: CASSLHTLNTGELFF. The CDR3 nucleotides are TGTGCCAGCAGTTTGCACACCTTAAACACCGGGGAGCTGTTTTTT.

This chain links TRBV15 with TRBJ2-6; D ambiguous. This CDR3 region has 16 residues. CDR1 and CDR2 from the germline V gene are LNHNV and YYDKDF (reference sequence). The V gene lost 4 bases and the J gene lost 2 bases, with 12 bases spanning the gap. The CDR3 sequence is CATSTTGTAGANVLTF. In DNA form, the CDR3 reads TGTGCCACCAGCACCACCGGTACAGCTGGGGCCAACGTCCTGACTTTC. The full variable domain, completed using reference TRBV15 and TRBJ2-6, is DAMVIQNPRYQVTQFGKPVTLSCSQTLNHNVMYWYQQKSSQAPKLLFHYYDKDFNNEADTPDNFQSRRPNTSFCFLDIRSPGLGDTAMYLCATSTTGTAGANVLTFGAGSRLTVL.

This clone was seen more than once but under ten times. CDR3 coding DNA: TGTGCCAGCAGCGTAGACAGGAACACTGAAGCTTTCTTT. It yields the protein CASSVDRNTEAFF. The chain links TRBV9 to TRBJ1-1; D not certain. In germline, CDR1 is SGDLS, CDR2 YYNGEE. Trimming left V 0 bases short and J 1 base short, with 4 bases between. The CDR3 runs to 13 residues. Based on the CDR3 plus reference TRBV9 and TRBJ1-1, the full variable domain is DSGVTQTPKHLITATGQRVTLRCSPRSGDLSVYWYQQSLDQGLQFLIQYYNGEERAKGNILERFSAQQFPDLHSELNLSSLELGDSALYFCASSVDRNTEAFFGQGTRLTVV.